This T cell receptor beta chain comes out of a study of blood T cells in healthy people across ages. Regarding the study as a whole: Unsorted PBMCs prevented conclusive naive versus antigen-experienced comparison.

With respect to this clonotype: Its antigen remains unidentified. Given the absence of the conserved phenylalanine or tryptophan at the CDR3 end, a read error is likely.

The authors ran a second PCR of about 6 to 12 cycles using a sample-barcoded 5' primer and a J-beta primer mix. TCRdb redid the calling of the 5' RACE reads with MiXCR, one entry per CDR3 protein. The data contain fewer than 2,000,000 distinct CDR3 sequences, more than 35% of them singletons. Specimen: blood. This clonotype was sampled from a human donor in good health.

The CDR3 nucleotides read TGCGCCAGCAGCTTCTACTCTGGGGCCAACGTCCTGACTTGC. Translated, it gives CASSFYSGANVLTC. The chain has TRBV5-1 and TRBJ2-6, with D unresolved. There are 14 residues in the CDR3. V shed 2 bases and J shed 0 bases, with 3 bases lying between them. Germline V gives CDR1 SGHRS, CDR2 YFSETQ.